The 17 T cell receptor beta chains given below trace back to one sample, sequenced in a study of T-cell reconstitution after alpha-beta-depleted transplantation in children. The authors prepared the TCRbeta library with unique molecular identifiers. TCRdb reprocessed the PCR reads with MiXCR, giving one entry per CDR3 protein. Found here are 350,000 to 500,000 distinct CDR3 sequences, about 40% of them singletons; the top ten hold roughly a quarter. The sample was PBMCs, taken before TCRalphabeta/CD19-depleted stem cell transplant. Receptors were obtained from a girl aged 2 to 9 with aplastic anemia, due to receive a stem cell transplant.

This clonotype was counted ten times or more. J is TRBJ2-3 and V is TRBV10-3; 13 nucleotides line up with TRBD2. In germline, CDR1 is ENHRY, CDR2 SYGVKD. Losses at the gene ends were 2 bases for V and 0 bases for J; bases not matched to a gene: 14. CDR3 length equals 21 residues. As DNA, the CDR3 is TGTGCCATCAGTGAGCCTGCCGGACTAGCGGGAGTACCCTCTAGCACAGATACGCAGTATTTT. Amino acid sequence: CAISEPAGLAGVPSSTDTQYF.

This clonotype occurred once. The V gene is TRBV6-1, the J gene TRBJ2-7; 8 bases match TRBD2. The ends lost 4 bases at V and 3 bases at J; junction bases unmatched: 8. Germline V CDR1 and CDR2: MNHNS, SASEGT. The CDR3 covers 15 residues. DNA of the CDR3: TGTGCCAGCAGTGCCCTAGCGGGTGAATTCTACGAGCAGTACTTC. Encoded protein: CASSALAGEFYEQYF.

This clonotype was recorded at least ten times. The CDR3 loop reads CASSQHRGGQPQHF. DNA for the CDR3: TGCGCCAGCAGCCAACACAGGGGGGGACAGCCCCAGCATTTT. The rearrangement uses TRBV4-3 and TRBJ1-5, with 8 bases matching TRBD1. The CDR3 has 14 amino acids. V shed 2 bases and J 7 bases; nucleotides not matched to a gene: 4. Germline CDR1 and CDR2: LGHNA and YSLEER.

This clonotype was counted only a few times. This sequence joins TRBV29-1 and TRBJ2-2, with D perhaps TRBD2 (6 bases). The V gene lost 6 bases and the J gene lost 2 bases, with 10 bases spanning the gap. CDR1 is SQVTM, CDR2 ANQGSEA, per germline. The CDR3 is 13 amino acids. The CDR3: CSVVTSNTGELFF. DNA for the CDR3: TGCAGCGTGGTCACTAGCAACACCGGGGAGCTGTTTTTT.

A single count supports this clonotype. The rearrangement joins TRBV27 to TRBJ2-1; D is perhaps TRBD2 (6 bases). Germline V lookup: CDR1 MNHEY, CDR2 SMNVEV (reference sequence). V lost 1 base, J lost 2 bases, and 18 bases lay in between. The CDR3 spans 18 residues. CDR3 residues: CASSLLPRAGKAYNEQFF. The DNA of the CDR3 is TGTGCCAGCAGTTTATTACCTCGGGCGGGAAAAGCCTACAATGAGCAGTTCTTC.

The rearrangement links TRBV7-8 to TRBJ2-1; TRBD2 matches at 9 bases. J was trimmed by 9 bases and V by 2 bases; bases with no gene match: 11. Germline V gives CDR1 SGHVS, CDR2 FQNEAQ. This CDR3 has 16 residues. The CDR3 region has the DNA TGTGCCAGCAGCTTACGGCGGGGGGGCACTCCCGGTGAGCAGTTCTTC. Translating it yields CASSLRRGGTPGEQFF. The full variable domain, its missing parts supplied by reference TRBV7-8 and TRBJ2-1, is GAGVSQSPRYKVAKRGQDVALRCDPISGHVSLFWYQQALGQGPEFLTYFQNEAQLDKSGLPSDRFFAERPEGSVSTLKIQRTQQEDSAVYLCASSLRRGGTPGEQFFGPGTRLTVL.

The chain has TRBV5-5 and TRBJ2-5; the match to TRBD1 covers 7 bases. CDR3 length: 17 amino acids. Germline V gene data show CDR1 as SGHKS and CDR2 as YYEKEE (reference sequence). V dropped 4 bases and J dropped 2; count of bases not matched to a gene: 14. CDR3 in amino acids: CASSQQPVRGPQETQYF. The CDR3 nucleotides read TGTGCCAGCAGCCAACAACCCGTGAGGGGGCCTCAAGAGACCCAGTACTTC.

Only one count was recorded for this clonotype. A much larger clone differs from this one at a single base, so this may be a read error. The chain recombines TRBV6-5 with TRBJ1-2; TRBD1 matches 9 bases. This CDR3 contains 15 residues. Germline CDR1 reads MNHEY; CDR2 reads SVGAGI. The CDR3, as DNA: TGTGCCAGCAGTTACAGAGGGGGACAGGGCCGTGGCTACGCCTTC. Translating gives CASSYRGGQGRGYAF.

This clonotype was recorded at least ten times. The V and J genes are TRBV7-9 and TRBJ2-7, with 7 bases matching TRBD2. CDR3 length: 14 residues. Germline loops: CDR1 SEHNR, CDR2 FQNEAQ (reference sequence). With V trimmed by 1 base and J by 12 bases, 12 bases remained unmatched. The CDR3 DNA reads TGTGCCAGCAGCTTAGACGAAAGACTAGCCCGTCGGTACTTC. It codes for CASSLDERLARRYF.

This clonotype was found a few times. The chain uses TRBV27 and TRBJ2-5; 10 bases agree with TRBD2. Trimming took 0 bases from V and 2 from J; bases not matched to a gene: 9. The CDR3 runs to 18 residues. Germline V gene data show CDR1 as MNHEY and CDR2 as SMNVEV (reference sequence). The CDR3 region is CASSLSTVAGGTQETQYF. The CDR3 region has the DNA TGTGCCAGCAGTTTATCGACGGTAGCGGGAGGCACACAAGAGACCCAGTACTTC.

The J gene is TRBJ2-2, the V gene TRBV5-1; 8 bases fit TRBD2. Germline V gives CDR1 SGHRS, CDR2 YFSETQ. V trimming: 1 base; J trimming: 4 bases; junction bases outside the gene matches: 6. The CDR3 is made up of 16 amino acids. CDR3 bases: TGCGCCAGCAGCTTGACGGGGGGGCCTACCACCGGGGAGCTGTTTTTT. Encoded protein: CASSLTGGPTTGELFF.

This clonotype occurred once. This could be a read error, since a much larger clone is one nucleotide away. This chain connects TRBV20-1 to TRBJ2-3; D is unresolved. The germline V gene encodes CDR1 DFQATT and CDR2 SNEGSKA (reference sequence). This CDR3 has 13 amino acids. Here the CDR3 reads CGAPDGSTDTQYF. In nucleotides, the CDR3 is TGCGGTGCCCCAGACGGAAGCACAGATACGCAGTATTTT.

A few counts support this clonotype. As DNA, the CDR3 is TGTGCCAGCAGCTCATTGACAGTTTGCGAGCAGTACTTC. Its protein is CASSSLTVCEQYF. The chain carries TRBV7-2 and TRBJ2-7, with D possibly TRBD1 on 5 matching bases. With 4 bases removed from V and 6 bases from J, the gap between germline ends came to 13 bases. CDR1 and CDR2 from the germline V gene are SGHTA and FQGNSA. This CDR3 has 13 residues.

The chain uses TRBV20-1 and TRBJ2-5; 11 nucleotides line up with TRBD2. CDR3 size: 16 residues. The trim removed 4 bases at V and 0 bases at J, leaving 7 bases unmatched. Germline CDR1 and CDR2: DFQATT and SNEGSKA (reference sequence). DNA of the CDR3: TGCAGTGCTAAACTAGCGGGAGAGGTGTACCAAGAGACCCAGTACTTC. As protein: CSAKLAGEVYQETQYF.

This clonotype has a count of ten or more. The rearrangement links TRBV12-3 or TRBV12-4 to TRBJ2-1; D is perhaps TRBD2 (6 bases). The CDR3 loop spans 16 amino acids. V lost 6 bases and J 5 bases, leaving 20 bases between the germline ends. CDR3 nucleotide sequence: TGTGCCAGCAGCCTCGGGGTCCTCGGGAGCCACAATGAGCAGTTCTTC. This gives the protein CASSLGVLGSHNEQFF.

This rearrangement joins TRBV5-1 to TRBJ2-1; 11 bases agree with TRBD2. CDR3 size: 17 residues. CDR1 is SGHRS and CDR2 is YFSETQ in the germline V gene. V lost 0 bases, J lost 9 bases, and 11 bases stayed unmatched. CDR3 nucleotides: TGCGCCAGCAGCTTGGAAGGTCTAGCGGGGGGAAATGGTGAGCAGTTCTTC. Translated, it gives CASSLEGLAGGNGEQFF.

This rearrangement joins TRBV27 to TRBJ1-1, with D unclear. With 5 bases removed from V and 5 bases from J, the gap between germline ends came to 21 bases. CDR3 length equals 16 residues. The germline gives CDR1 MNHEY, CDR2 SMNVEV (reference sequence). CDR3 nucleotide sequence: TGTGCCAGCAGTCCCTTCCCCGGATTAAGTGGTACTGAAGCTTTCTTT. Its translation: CASSPFPGLSGTEAFF.